This T cell receptor (beta chain) appears in the sequencing data of a study of T cell responses to AZD1222 COVID-19 vaccine. Whole-study findings and limits: Repertoires were obtained solely post-peak T cell response.

Note on this clone: Its antigen is still unknown.

Some clones are missing from TCRdb's copy, which holds only in-frame ones; the method was immunoSEQ multiplex PCR. The repertoire has tens of thousands of clones, approximately 90% of them found once; the top ten carry 6.3%. Sequencing was performed on peripheral blood, taken 28 days after the second dose of the MenACWY control vaccine. This clonotype was obtained from an adult who received the MenACWY meningococcal vaccine as a control.

In DNA form, the CDR3 reads TGTGCCAGCAGTCTAGGGGAGGGTTCCTACGAGCAGTACTTC. This translates into CASSLGEGSYEQYF. The chain combines TRBV27 with TRBJ2-7, with 7 positions matching TRBD2. The germline gives CDR1 MNHEY, CDR2 SMNVEV (reference sequence). With 5 bases clipped from V and 1 base from J, the junction kept 5 bases outside the gene matches. CDR3 length: 14 residues.